This TCR beta chain appears in the sequencing data of a study of blood T cell repertoires in COVID-19. Study-wide context: Acute and convalescent COVID-19 specimens originated in the United States, Italy and Spain. The cDNA or gDNA used as material had been derived from T cells, B-cell-depleted T cells, or PBMCs.

The V segment lost 6 bases and the J segment 2 bases; nucleotides outside the gene matches: 9. CDR1 is MNHNY, CDR2 SVGAGI, per germline (reference sequence). The CDR3 length is 16 residues. As processed by the authors: Amplified reference gene primers provided the basis for estimating nucleated cell counts. Only in-frame clones appear in the TCRdb table, and some are missing; sequencing was by immunoSEQ multiplex PCR. The DNA gave D and trimming, while V, J and clone size come from that table. The table includes tens of thousands of clones, 80% to 85% detected once. V and J are TRBV6-6 and TRBJ2-5, with TRBD1 matching over 10 bases. The source is a human donor in a cohort sampled during active COVID-19. The sequenced sample consisted of peripheral blood. This chain's CDR3 is CASRTTRGQGQETQYF. The CDR3 DNA reads as TGTGCCAGCAGGACTACACGGGGACAGGGGCAAGAGACCCAGTACTTC.